The 5 T cell receptor beta chains listed next were all sequenced from one sample in a study of blood T cell repertoires in COVID-19. TCRdb keeps only in-frame clones here, not all; method: immunoSEQ multiplex PCR. Of 150,000 to 200,000 clones in the sample, around 79% were seen once. Material for sequencing was PBMCs or T cells enriched from blood (not recorded which). These receptors came from a man aged 50-59 years who had recovered from COVID-19.

The chain joins TRBV5-1 to TRBJ2-7; tentative D call: TRBD1 (7 bases). V lost 4 bases, J lost 0 bases, and 11 bases lay in between. CDR1 and CDR2 from the germline V gene are SGHRS and YFSETQ. The CDR3 sequence is 14 residues long. DNA of the CDR3: TGCGCCAGCAGCCCGGGGGACAGCTCCTACGAGCAGTACTTC. Translated: CASSPGDSSYEQYF.

The genes are TRBV5-4 and TRBJ1-2, with TRBD1 identical over 9 bases. Germline CDR1 and CDR2: SGHNT and YYREEE (reference sequence). The CDR3 spans 16 residues. The ends lost 4 bases at V and 8 bases at J; junction bases unmatched: 15. CDR3 sequence: CASSIPGQGPESGYTF. Here the CDR3 DNA reads TGTGCCAGCAGCATCCCGGGACAGGGTCCCGAATCGGGCTACACCTTC.

J is TRBJ2-7 and V is TRBV7-9; D not certain. V was clipped by 3 bases and J by 0 bases, with 9 bases between them. This CDR3 has 14 amino acids. CDR1 and CDR2 (germline): SEHNR, FQNEAQ (reference sequence). The CDR3 reads CASSFLSGSYEQYF. CDR3 nucleotides: TGTGCCAGCAGCTTTTTGAGTGGCTCCTACGAGCAGTACTTC.

With regard to this clone: The sample carries other DNA sequences with the same CDR3. V gene TRBV18 combines with J gene TRBJ2-7; D perhaps matches TRBD2 (5 bases). This CDR3 contains 13 residues. The V and J ends lost 1 base and 7 bases respectively, with 11 bases between them. Germline V lookup: CDR1 KGHSH, CDR2 LQKENI. This chain's CDR3 is CASSPRGLEEQYF. Here the CDR3 DNA reads TGTGCCAGCTCACCACGAGGGCTGGAGGAGCAGTACTTC.

The chain combines TRBV5-4 with TRBJ2-1; TRBD2 matches at 9 bases. Germline values: CDR1 SGHNT, CDR2 YYREEE (reference sequence). CDR3 length: 14 amino acids. V dropped 5 bases and J dropped 1; count of bases not matched to a gene: 1. In DNA, the CDR3 is TGTGCCAGCAGGGCGGGAGGGTCCTACAATGAGCAGTTCTTC. It translates to CASRAGGSYNEQFF.